These 32 T cell receptor beta chains came from one sample sequenced in a study of T-cell memory formation after mild COVID-19. In TCRdb, the 5' RACE reads were re-called with MiXCR into one record per CDR3 protein. The data show approximately 60,000 distinct CDR3 sequences, with over 8.5% seen just once and about 1.1% held by the top ten. Sequencing was performed on PBMCs or a T cell subset sorted from them (not recorded which). The receptors shown here come from a man aged 18 to 29 who had mild COVID-19 (a few samples of this study predate the infection). Cell type and time point are not known.

The CDR3 DNA follows: TGTGCCAGCAGCTACCCGGACAGTTACTACGAGCAGTACTTC. This gives the protein CASSYPDSYYEQYF. The chain couples TRBV11-2 to TRBJ2-7, with a possible D match to TRBD1 (6 bases). Germline assignment: CDR1 SGHAT and CDR2 FQNNGV. This CDR3 spans 14 amino acids. V was trimmed by 4 bases and J by 3 bases, leaving 13 bases between them.

The table lists this clonotype with many counts. The chain combines TRBV5-1 with TRBJ2-1; unclear D gene. The CDR3 totals 14 residues. The V gene lost 0 bases and the J gene lost 6 bases, with 10 bases spanning the gap. Per germline, CDR1 SGHRS and CDR2 YFSETQ. CDR3: CASSLGEQGNEQFF. The CDR3 region has the DNA TGCGCCAGCAGCTTGGGGGAACAAGGCAATGAGCAGTTCTTC. Drawing the rest from reference TRBV5-1 and TRBJ2-1, the complete variable domain is KAGVTQTPRYLIKTRGQQVTLSCSPISGHRSVSWYQQTPGQGLQFLFEYFSETQRNKGNFPGRFSGRQFSNSRSEMNVSTLELGDSALYLCASSLGEQGNEQFFGPGTRLTVL.

This clonotype occurred a few times. The genes are TRBV5-1 and TRBJ2-1, with 8 positions matching TRBD2. The CDR3 runs to 14 residues. The germline V gene encodes CDR1 SGHRS and CDR2 YFSETQ. V lost 6 bases and J lost 5; bases outside the gene matches: 7. CDR3 sequence reads: CASNERGPDNEQFF. CDR3 sequence (DNA): TGCGCCAGCAACGAGCGGGGGCCGGACAATGAGCAGTTCTTC. Combining the CDR3 with reference TRBV5-1 and TRBJ2-1 gives the whole variable domain KAGVTQTPRYLIKTRGQQVTLSCSPISGHRSVSWYQQTPGQGLQFLFEYFSETQRNKGNFPGRFSGRQFSNSRSEMNVSTLELGDSALYLCASNERGPDNEQFFGPGTRLTVL.

This sequence joins TRBV10-3 and TRBJ2-7, with D possibly matching TRBD2 (5 bases). CDR1 is ENHRY, CDR2 SYGVKD, per germline. The germline V and J ends were trimmed by 4 bases and 0 bases, with 10 bases remaining between them. The CDR3 length is 14 residues. CDR3 DNA sequence: TGTGCCATCAGTGTTGGCGGGTCCTCCTACGAGCAGTACTTC. It codes for CAISVGGSSYEQYF.

This clonotype has more than one count but fewer than ten. This chain uses TRBV3-1 with TRBJ1-2; perhaps TRBD1 as D (6 bases). The CDR3 totals 15 residues. Germline V lookup: CDR1 LGHDT, CDR2 YNNKEL (reference sequence). The ends were cut back, 3 bases at V and 6 bases at J, with 17 bases in the middle. This CDR3 reads CASSHYEGGRHGYTF. The CDR3 DNA follows: TGTGCCAGCAGCCACTACGAAGGGGGGCGGCATGGCTACACCTTC.

This clonotype was picked up many times. V usage is TRBV7-2 and J usage is TRBJ1-2; D perhaps matches TRBD1 (5 bases). The V gene's germline CDR1 is SGHTA and CDR2 FQGNSA. There are 18 residues in the CDR3. V was trimmed by 1 base and J by 8 bases, leaving 26 bases between them. The CDR3 region has the DNA TGTGCCAGCAGCTTAGTTACTTCGTCGCGGCGAACCGGGGGGGGCTACACCTTC. Its protein product is CASSLVTSSRRTGGGYTF.

This clonotype was seen a few times. The rearrangement uses TRBV4-3 and TRBJ2-5; D could derive from TRBD1 or TRBD2 (6 bases each). Germline loops: CDR1 LGHNA, CDR2 YSLEER. The CDR3 contains 15 residues. The V and J ends lost 3 bases and 5 bases respectively, with 16 bases between them. The CDR3: CASSHDPGGRETQYF. CDR3 sequence (DNA): TGCGCCAGCAGCCACGATCCCGGGGGCAGGGAGACCCAGTACTTC.

The V gene is TRBV6-2 or TRBV6-3, the J gene TRBJ2-7; TRBD1 matches 8 bases. The CDR3 consists of 13 residues. The germline V gene encodes CDR1 MNHEY and CDR2 SVGEGT. Unmatched junction bases numbered 4, after V lost 6 bases and J lost 3 bases. Written as DNA, the CDR3 is TGTGCCAGCAGCCCAGGGGGCGGCTACGAGCAGTACGTC. Encoded protein: CASSPGGGYEQYV.

This clonotype was recorded many times. CDR3 residues: CASSLPGTPITTGELFF. CDR3 DNA sequence: TGTGCCAGCAGCTTACCAGGGACCCCGATTACCACCGGGGAGCTGTTTTTT. V usage is TRBV7-2 and J usage is TRBJ2-2, with D tentatively TRBD1 or TRBD2 (5 bases each). Germline V gene data show CDR1 as SGHTA and CDR2 as FQGNSA. The CDR3 spans 17 residues. V dropped 2 bases and J dropped 4 bases, with 17 bases sitting between them.

A few counts support this clonotype. The chain uses TRBV2 and TRBJ2-1; 8 bases fit TRBD2. The trim removed 2 bases at V and 3 bases at J, leaving 12 bases unmatched. Germline CDR1 SNHLY, CDR2 FYNNEI. CDR3 length: 18 residues. CDR3 region: CASSEWGPAGAYYNEQFF. In DNA, the CDR3 is TGTGCCAGCAGTGAATGGGGCCCAGCGGGGGCCTACTACAATGAGCAGTTCTTC.

This clonotype was observed a handful of times. This chain links TRBV3-1 with TRBJ2-3; TRBD1 matches 9 bases. This CDR3 comprises 16 residues. Trimming cost V 2 bases and J 3 bases; bases outside gene matches: 6. Germline V gene data show CDR1 as LGHDT and CDR2 as YNNKEL (reference sequence). For the CDR3, the DNA is TGTGCCAGCAGCCAACACGGGACAGGGTTAACAGATACGCAGTATTTT. Translated: CASSQHGTGLTDTQYF.

This clonotype was detected many times. V usage is TRBV7-9 and J usage is TRBJ2-5; 7 bases align to TRBD1. With V trimmed by 9 bases and J by 5 bases, 3 bases remained unmatched. The CDR3 extends over 11 amino acids. Germline CDR1 SEHNR, CDR2 FQNEAQ (reference sequence). For the CDR3, the DNA is TGTGCCAGTGGGACAGTGGAGACCCAGTACTTC. It yields the protein CASGTVETQYF.

The chain links TRBV6-2 or TRBV6-3 to TRBJ2-3, with 11 bases identical to TRBD2. J was trimmed by 1 base and V by 5 bases; bases with no gene match: 2. CDR1 MNHEY and CDR2 SVGEGT come from the germline V gene. CDR3 length: 15 residues. For the CDR3, the DNA is TGTGCCAGCAGTCCGACTAGCGGGGGCACAGATACGCAGTATTTT. This gives the protein CASSPTSGGTDTQYF.

This chain links TRBV2 with TRBJ1-1, with 10 bases identical to TRBD1. The trim removed 11 bases at V and 5 bases at J, leaving 5 bases unmatched. CDR1 is SNHLY, CDR2 FYNNEI, per germline. The CDR3 runs to 12 residues. CDR3 residues: CAGRTGGTEAFF. The CDR3 coding sequence is TGTGCCGGACGGACAGGGGGGACTGAAGCTTTCTTT.

This clonotype was seen at least ten times. V gene TRBV7-9 combines with J gene TRBJ2-5; 7 nucleotides agree with TRBD2. Trimming cost V 5 bases and J 3 bases; bases outside gene matches: 0. The germline gives CDR1 SEHNR, CDR2 FQNEAQ (reference sequence). The CDR3 loop spans 12 amino acids. The CDR3 coding sequence is TGTGCCAGCAGCCGGGAGGAAGAGACCCAGTACTTC. This translates into CASSREEETQYF.

The chain is built from TRBV5-1 and TRBJ1-4, with 9 positions matching TRBD1. The germline V gene has CDR1 SGHRS and CDR2 YFSETQ. This CDR3 spans 14 amino acids. V shed 3 bases and J 8 bases; nucleotides not matched to a gene: 5. The CDR3 region has the DNA TGCGCCAGCAGCTCACAGGGGGCAGGAGAAAAACTGTTTTTT. Protein sequence: CASSSQGAGEKLFF. The entire variable domain, with the rest obtained from reference TRBV5-1 and TRBJ1-4, is as follows: KAGVTQTPRYLIKTRGQQVTLSCSPISGHRSVSWYQQTPGQGLQFLFEYFSETQRNKGNFPGRFSGRQFSNSRSEMNVSTLELGDSALYLCASSSQGAGEKLFFGSGTQLSVL.

This clonotype showed up just a few times. V usage is TRBV5-1 and J usage is TRBJ2-2; D unclear. CDR3 length: 12 residues. V lost 1 base and J 7 bases, leaving 5 bases between the germline ends. The germline gives CDR1 SGHRS, CDR2 YFSETQ. The CDR3 loop is CASSLLDGELFF. The DNA for the CDR3 is TGCGCCAGCAGCTTGTTAGACGGGGAGCTGTTTTTT. Using reference TRBV5-1 and TRBJ2-2 for the parts outside the CDR3, the full variable domain is KAGVTQTPRYLIKTRGQQVTLSCSPISGHRSVSWYQQTPGQGLQFLFEYFSETQRNKGNFPGRFSGRQFSNSRSEMNVSTLELGDSALYLCASSLLDGELFFGEGSRLTVL.

In this sample, this clonotype turned up a few times. V and J are TRBV12-3 or TRBV12-4 and TRBJ1-1; D possibly corresponds to TRBD1 (5 bases). The CDR3 has 12 amino acids. Trimming cost V 6 bases and J 2 bases, with 7 bases left between them. Written as DNA, the CDR3 is TGTGCCAGCAGCCGGACAAACACTGAAGCTTTCTTT. Its translation is CASSRTNTEAFF.

This clonotype was detected many times. The chain links TRBV7-2 to TRBJ2-3; D uncertain. With 4 bases removed from V and 2 bases from J, the gap between germline ends came to 4 bases. The CDR3 has 12 amino acids. CDR1 is SGHTA, CDR2 FQGNSA, per germline. DNA of the CDR3: TGTGCCAGCAGCTCCTACACAGATACGCAGTATTTT. Translated, it gives CASSSYTDTQYF.

The genes are TRBV7-2 and TRBJ2-3; TRBD2 matches at 11 bases. J lost 9 bases, V lost 4 bases, and 15 bases had no gene match. Per germline, CDR1 SGHTA and CDR2 FQGNSA. CDR3 length: 17 amino acids. The CDR3 here is CASSSSSGGPSELTQYF. The DNA for the CDR3 is TGTGCCAGCAGCTCATCTAGCGGGGGGCCGTCAGAGTTGACGCAGTATTTT.

There are many counts of this clonotype. The V call is TRBV5-5, the J call TRBJ2-3; no reliable D call. This CDR3 is 15 amino acids long. CDR1 and CDR2 (germline): SGHKS, YYEKEE (reference sequence). Trimming removed 1 base at V and 0 bases at J, with 9 bases between. CDR3 amino acids: CASSLFSQSTDTQYF. CDR3 DNA sequence: TGTGCCAGCAGCTTGTTTTCTCAGAGCACAGATACGCAGTATTTT.

The chain recombines TRBV28 with TRBJ2-1; 7 bases agree with TRBD2. The CDR3 covers 11 residues. The V and J ends lost 4 bases and 14 bases, in that order; junction bases with no gene match: 5. CDR1 and CDR2 (germline): MDHEN, SYDVKM. The CDR3 is CASSSDSGEFF. Written as DNA, the CDR3 is TGTGCCAGCAGTTCTGACAGCGGGGAGTTCTTC. The variable domain in full, completed from reference TRBV28 and TRBJ2-1, reads DVKVTQSSRYLVKRTGEKVFLECVQDMDHENMFWYRQDPGLGLRLIYFSYDVKMKEKGDIPEGYSVSREKKERFSLILESASTNQTSMYLCASSSDSGEFFGPGTRLTVL.

This clonotype was recorded a few times. The V call is TRBV2, the J call TRBJ2-1; TRBD2 might be the D (6 bases). CDR1 is SNHLY and CDR2 is FYNNEI in the germline V gene. The V end lost 11 bases, the J end lost 6 bases, and 11 bases lay between the germline ends. This CDR3 region has 11 residues. CDR3 DNA sequence: TGTGCCGGGACTTCGTCCAATGAGCAGTTCTTC. This gives the protein CAGTSSNEQFF.

This clonotype was found many times. This chain links TRBV6-4 with TRBJ2-2; 7 bases are a match to TRBD1. The CDR3 runs 16 residues. V lost 5 bases, J lost 1 base, and 7 bases stayed unmatched. Per germline, CDR1 MRHNA and CDR2 SNTAGT. In DNA form, the CDR3 reads TGTGCCAGCAGTCTAGCACAGGGGCGGAACACCGGGGAGCTGTTTTTT. Translation gives CASSLAQGRNTGELFF.

The J gene is TRBJ1-1, the V gene TRBV27, with D unresolved. Trimming shortened V by 3 bases and J by 4 bases, and 12 bases separated the two germline ends. Germline V gives CDR1 MNHEY, CDR2 SMNVEV (reference sequence). The CDR3 has 14 residues. The CDR3 loop reads CASSLKRDGTEAFF. CDR3 nucleotide sequence: TGTGCCAGCAGTTTGAAGAGGGATGGCACTGAAGCTTTCTTT.

The gene calls are TRBV3-1 and TRBJ2-2; possibly TRBD1 for D (6 bases). This CDR3 is 15 amino acids long. Germline V lookup: CDR1 LGHDT, CDR2 YNNKEL (reference sequence). Trimming removed 8 bases from V and 6 bases from J, with 19 bases in between. CDR3 in amino acids: CASPRVEGDAGELFF. As DNA, the CDR3 is TGTGCCAGCCCCAGGGTTGAGGGGGACGCCGGGGAGCTGTTTTTT.

This clonotype was counted only a few times. V and J are TRBV6-5 and TRBJ1-2; 8 nucleotides match TRBD1. The CDR3 contains 15 residues. After removal of 5 bases from V and 5 bases from J, the junction contained 10 bases not matched to a gene. The germline V gene has CDR1 MNHEY and CDR2 SVGAGI. The CDR3 DNA reads as TGTGCCAGCAGTAGGGACGTGACAGGGGCTTATGGCTACACCTTC. Translated: CASSRDVTGAYGYTF.

This chain links TRBV12-3 or TRBV12-4 with TRBJ2-1; 7 bases are a match to TRBD2. V dropped 6 bases and J dropped 0; count of bases not matched to a gene: 11. CDR3 length equals 17 residues. The DNA of the CDR3 is TGTGCCAGCAGGGGACTACCGGGGGTCGGCTCCTACAATGAGCAGTTCTTC. Its protein is CASRGLPGVGSYNEQFF.

This clonotype was counted only a few times. CDR3 sequence reads: CASSGGGYGYTF. Written as DNA, the CDR3 is TGTGCCAGCAGTGGAGGAGGCTATGGCTACACCTTC. The chain recombines TRBV2 with TRBJ1-2; D not certain. The CDR3 is made up of 12 amino acids. Germline-derived CDR1 and CDR2 are SNHLY and FYNNEI. Trimming took 4 bases from V and 4 from J, leaving 7 bases between them.

This clonotype appeared a few times. V is TRBV3-1 and J is TRBJ2-5; 9 nucleotides agree with TRBD1. Germline V lookup: CDR1 LGHDT, CDR2 YNNKEL (reference sequence). The CDR3 runs 17 residues. Losses at the gene ends were 0 bases for V and 5 bases for J; bases not matched to a gene: 10. The CDR3 reads CASSQEGQTGGRETQYF. The CDR3 DNA sequence: TGTGCCAGCAGCCAAGAAGGGCAGACAGGGGGTCGGGAGACCCAGTACTTC.

This clonotype was recorded many times. The V gene is TRBV12-3 or TRBV12-4, the J gene TRBJ2-2; D remains unclear. The CDR3 contains 14 residues. Trimming pared 10 bases from V and 1 base from J, leaving 13 bases between. The CDR3 loop is CATRSWGNTGELFF. CDR3 DNA: TGTGCCACGCGTAGCTGGGGGAACACCGGGGAGCTGTTTTTT.

The table lists this clonotype with a few counts. V is TRBV12-5 and J is TRBJ2-2; D is possibly TRBD1 (5 bases). Germline CDR1 is LGHNT and CDR2 is FRNRAP. This CDR3 has 16 residues. V lost 3 bases, J lost 0 bases, and 11 bases lay in between. In DNA, the CDR3 is TGTGCTAGTGGTTTCATAAGGGGCCCGAACACCGGGGAGCTGTTTTTT. It translates to CASGFIRGPNTGELFF.